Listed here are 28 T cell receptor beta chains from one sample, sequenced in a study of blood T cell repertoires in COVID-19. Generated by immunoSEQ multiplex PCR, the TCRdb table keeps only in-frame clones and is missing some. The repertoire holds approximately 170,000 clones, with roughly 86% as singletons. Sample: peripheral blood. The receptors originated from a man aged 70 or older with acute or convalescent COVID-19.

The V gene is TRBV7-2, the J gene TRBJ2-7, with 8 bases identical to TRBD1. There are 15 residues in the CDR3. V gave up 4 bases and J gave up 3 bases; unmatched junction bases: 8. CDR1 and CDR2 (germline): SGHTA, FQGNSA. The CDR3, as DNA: TGTGCCAGCAGCTCAACCGGGACAGGAAACTACGAGCAGTACTTC. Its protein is CASSSTGTGNYEQYF.

CDR3 protein: CATSRLPLSSYEQYF. CDR3 bases: TGTGCCACCAGCAGACTCCCCCTGAGCTCCTACGAGCAGTACTTC. The chain employs TRBV15 and TRBJ2-7; D gene unclear. This CDR3 has 15 amino acids. CDR1 is LNHNV and CDR2 is YYDKDF in the germline V gene (reference sequence). The ends were cut back, 2 bases at V and 0 bases at J, with 11 bases in the middle.

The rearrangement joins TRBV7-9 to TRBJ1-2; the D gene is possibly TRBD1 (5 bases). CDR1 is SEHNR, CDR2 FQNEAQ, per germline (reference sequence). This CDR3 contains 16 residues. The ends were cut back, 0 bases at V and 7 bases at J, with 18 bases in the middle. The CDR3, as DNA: TGTGCCAGCAGCTTAGCTCGTAGGGGAGGATTTGTTGGCTACACCTTC. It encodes CASSLARRGGFVGYTF.

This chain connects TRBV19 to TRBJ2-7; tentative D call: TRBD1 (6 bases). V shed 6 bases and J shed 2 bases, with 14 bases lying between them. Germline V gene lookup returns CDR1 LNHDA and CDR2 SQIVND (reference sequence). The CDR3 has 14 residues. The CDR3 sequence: CASRPQGRTYEQYF. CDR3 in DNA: TGTGCCAGTAGACCTCAGGGGCGAACCTACGAGCAGTACTTC.

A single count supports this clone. CDR3 loop: CASSLLAPPLGTQYF. CDR3 coding DNA: TGTGCCAGCAGCCTCCTCGCCCCGCCACTTGGTACGCAGTATTTT. This sequence joins TRBV11-3 and TRBJ2-3; D gene uncertain. The germline gives CDR1 SGHNT, CDR2 YENEEA. V lost 5 bases and J 8 bases, leaving 20 bases between the germline ends. The length of the CDR3 is 15 residues.

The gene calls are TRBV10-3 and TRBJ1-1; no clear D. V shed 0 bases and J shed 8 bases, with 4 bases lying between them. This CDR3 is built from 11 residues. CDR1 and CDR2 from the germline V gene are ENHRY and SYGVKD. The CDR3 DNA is TGTGCCATCAGTGAGTCGAGGGAAGCTTTCTTT. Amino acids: CAISESREAFF.

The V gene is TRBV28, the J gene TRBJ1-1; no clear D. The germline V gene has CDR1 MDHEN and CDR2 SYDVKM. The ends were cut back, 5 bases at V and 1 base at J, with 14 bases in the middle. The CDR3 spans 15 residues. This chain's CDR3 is CASSPPRTQNTEAFF. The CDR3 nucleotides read TGTGCCAGCAGTCCCCCCCGGACTCAGAACACTGAAGCTTTCTTT. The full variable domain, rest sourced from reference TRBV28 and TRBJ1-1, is DVKVTQSSRYLVKRTGEKVFLECVQDMDHENMFWYRQDPGLGLRLIYFSYDVKMKEKGDIPEGYSVSREKKERFSLILESASTNQTSMYLCASSPPRTQNTEAFFGQGTRLTVV.

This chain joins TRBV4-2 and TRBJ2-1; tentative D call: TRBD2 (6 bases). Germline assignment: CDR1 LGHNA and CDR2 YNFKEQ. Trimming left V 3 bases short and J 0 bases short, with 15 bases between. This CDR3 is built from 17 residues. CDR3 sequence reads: CASSQELAASSYNEQFF. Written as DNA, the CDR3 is TGTGCCAGCAGCCAGGAGTTAGCGGCGAGCTCCTACAATGAGCAGTTCTTC.

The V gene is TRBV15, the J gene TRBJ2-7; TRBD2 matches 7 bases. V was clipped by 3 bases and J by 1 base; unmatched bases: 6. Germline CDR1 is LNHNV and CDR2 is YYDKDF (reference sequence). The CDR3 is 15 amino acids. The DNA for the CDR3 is TGTGCCACCAGCAGGGGGCTAGCGGCTTCCTACGAGCAGTACTTC. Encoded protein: CATSRGLAASYEQYF. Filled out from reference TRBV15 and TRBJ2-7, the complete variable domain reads DAMVIQNPRYQVTQFGKPVTLSCSQTLNHNVMYWYQQKSSQAPKLLFHYYDKDFNNEADTPDNFQSRRPNTSFCFLDIRSPGLGDTAMYLCATSRGLAASYEQYFGPGTRLTVT.

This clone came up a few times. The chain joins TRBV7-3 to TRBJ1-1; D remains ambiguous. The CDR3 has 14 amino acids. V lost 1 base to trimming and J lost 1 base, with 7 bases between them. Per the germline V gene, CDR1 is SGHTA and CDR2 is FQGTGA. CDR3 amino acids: CASSLSASNTEAFF. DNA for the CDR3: TGTGCCAGCAGCTTAAGCGCGTCGAACACTGAAGCTTTCTTT.

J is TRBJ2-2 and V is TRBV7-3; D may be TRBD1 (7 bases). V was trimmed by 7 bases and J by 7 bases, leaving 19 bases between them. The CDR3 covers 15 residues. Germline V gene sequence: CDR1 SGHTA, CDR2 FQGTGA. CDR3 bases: TGTGCCAGCACCTCTTTGGCAGGGGGGATCGGGGAGCTGTTTTTT. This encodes CASTSLAGGIGELFF.

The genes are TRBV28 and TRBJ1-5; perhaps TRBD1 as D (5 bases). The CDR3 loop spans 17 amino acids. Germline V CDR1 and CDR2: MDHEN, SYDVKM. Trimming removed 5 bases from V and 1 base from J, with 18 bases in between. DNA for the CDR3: TGTGCCAGCAGTGCTCTGGCAGGGAGGGGAAGCAATCAGCCCCAGCATTTT. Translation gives CASSALAGRGSNQPQHF.

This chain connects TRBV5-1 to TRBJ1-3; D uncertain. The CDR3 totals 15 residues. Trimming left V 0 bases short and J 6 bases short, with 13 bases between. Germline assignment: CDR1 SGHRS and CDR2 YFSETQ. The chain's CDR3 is CASSLAGPRENTIYF. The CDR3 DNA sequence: TGCGCCAGCAGCTTGGCGGGTCCGAGAGAAAACACCATATATTTT.

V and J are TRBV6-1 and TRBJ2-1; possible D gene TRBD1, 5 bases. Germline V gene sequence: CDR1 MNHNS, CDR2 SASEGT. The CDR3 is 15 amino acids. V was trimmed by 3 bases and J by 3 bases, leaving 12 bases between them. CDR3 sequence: CASSDQGYGYNEQFF. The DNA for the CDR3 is TGTGCCAGCAGTGATCAGGGATACGGCTACAATGAGCAGTTCTTC.

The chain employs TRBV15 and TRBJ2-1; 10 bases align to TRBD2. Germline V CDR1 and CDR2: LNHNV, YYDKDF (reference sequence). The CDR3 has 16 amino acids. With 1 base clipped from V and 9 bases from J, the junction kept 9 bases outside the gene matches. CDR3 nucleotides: TGTGCCACCAGCAGAGGGAGACTAGCGGGTACAACTGAGCAGTTCTTC. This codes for CATSRGRLAGTTEQFF.

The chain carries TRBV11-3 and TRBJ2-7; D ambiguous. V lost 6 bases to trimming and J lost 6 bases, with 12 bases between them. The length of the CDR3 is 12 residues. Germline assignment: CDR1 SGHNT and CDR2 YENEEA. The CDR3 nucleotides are TGTGCCAGCAGTCGGCGTGGGCCCGAGCAGTACTTC. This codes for CASSRRGPEQYF.

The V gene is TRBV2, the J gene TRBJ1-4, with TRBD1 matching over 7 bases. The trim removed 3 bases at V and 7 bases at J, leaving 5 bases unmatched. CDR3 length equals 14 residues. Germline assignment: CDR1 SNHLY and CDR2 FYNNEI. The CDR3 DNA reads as TGTGCCAGCAGTGATGAACAGGGGAGTGAAAAACTGTTTTTT. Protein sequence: CASSDEQGSEKLFF.

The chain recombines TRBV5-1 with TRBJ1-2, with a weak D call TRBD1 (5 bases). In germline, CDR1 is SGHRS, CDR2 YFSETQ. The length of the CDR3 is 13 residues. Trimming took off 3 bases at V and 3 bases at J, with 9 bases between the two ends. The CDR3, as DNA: TGCGCCAGCAGCTCCCAGGGTGACTATGGCTACACCTTC. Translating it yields CASSSQGDYGYTF.

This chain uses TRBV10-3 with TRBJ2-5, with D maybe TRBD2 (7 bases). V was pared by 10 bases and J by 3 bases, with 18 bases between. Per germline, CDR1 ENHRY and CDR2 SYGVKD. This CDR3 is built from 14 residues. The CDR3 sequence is CATAGGPREETQYF. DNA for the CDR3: TGTGCCACCGCCGGGGGGCCTAGGGAAGAGACCCAGTACTTC.

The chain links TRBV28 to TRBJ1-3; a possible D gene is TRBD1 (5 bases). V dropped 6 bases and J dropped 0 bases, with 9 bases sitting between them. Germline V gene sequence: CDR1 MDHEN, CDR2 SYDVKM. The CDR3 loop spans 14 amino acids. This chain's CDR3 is CASSLGGSGNTIYF. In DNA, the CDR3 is TGTGCCAGCAGCCTGGGGGGCTCTGGAAACACCATATATTTT.

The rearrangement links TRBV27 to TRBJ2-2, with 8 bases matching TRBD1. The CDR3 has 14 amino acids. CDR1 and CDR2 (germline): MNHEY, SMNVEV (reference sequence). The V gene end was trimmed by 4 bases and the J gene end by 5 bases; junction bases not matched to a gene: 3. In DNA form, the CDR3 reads TGTGCCAGCAGTTACCGGACAGGGACCGGGGAGCTGTTTTTT. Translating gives CASSYRTGTGELFF.

CDR3 region: CASSAVDRSYSNQPQHF. CDR3 DNA: TGTGCCAGCAGTGCCGTAGACAGGTCATATAGCAATCAGCCCCAGCATTTT. The rearrangement links TRBV6-4 to TRBJ1-5, with TRBD1 as a possible D gene (6 bases). Between the trimmed V and J ends, which lost 4 bases and 0 bases, there was a span of 16 bases. The germline gives CDR1 MRHNA, CDR2 SNTAGT. The CDR3 length is 17 residues.

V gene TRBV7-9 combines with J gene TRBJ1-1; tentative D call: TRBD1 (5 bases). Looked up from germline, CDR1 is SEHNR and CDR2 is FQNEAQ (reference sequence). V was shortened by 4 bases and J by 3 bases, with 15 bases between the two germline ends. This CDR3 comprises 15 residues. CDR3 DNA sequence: TGTGCCAGCAGCTCCCCCGCAGGGTCGGACACTGAAGCTTTCTTT. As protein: CASSSPAGSDTEAFF.

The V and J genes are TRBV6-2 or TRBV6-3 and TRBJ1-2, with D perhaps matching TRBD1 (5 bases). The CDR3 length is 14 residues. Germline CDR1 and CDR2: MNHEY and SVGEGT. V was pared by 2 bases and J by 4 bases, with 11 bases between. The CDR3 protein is CASSYVQAVYGYTF. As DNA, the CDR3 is TGTGCCAGCAGTTACGTACAGGCGGTCTATGGCTACACCTTC.

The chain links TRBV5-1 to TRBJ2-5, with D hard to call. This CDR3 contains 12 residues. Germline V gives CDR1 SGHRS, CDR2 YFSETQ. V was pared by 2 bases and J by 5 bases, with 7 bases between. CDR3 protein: CASSFQAETQYF. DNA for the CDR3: TGCGCCAGCAGCTTTCAGGCGGAGACCCAGTACTTC.

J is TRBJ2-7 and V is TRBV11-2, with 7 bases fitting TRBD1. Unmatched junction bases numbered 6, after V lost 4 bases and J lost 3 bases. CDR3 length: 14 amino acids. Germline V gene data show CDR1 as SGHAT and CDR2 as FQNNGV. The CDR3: CASSSGQSFYEQYF. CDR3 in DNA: TGTGCCAGCAGCTCGGGACAGAGTTTCTACGAGCAGTACTTC.

The CDR3 bases are TGTGCCAGCAGCTTCGCCTCGGGGAGGGGTATGGAGACCCAGTACTTC. Its translation is CASSFASGRGMETQYF. The chain combines TRBV7-8 with TRBJ2-5; TRBD2 aligns across 7 bases. Unmatched junction bases numbered 12, after V lost 3 bases and J lost 5 bases. The CDR3 is 16 amino acids. Germline CDR1 and CDR2: SGHVS and FQNEAQ.

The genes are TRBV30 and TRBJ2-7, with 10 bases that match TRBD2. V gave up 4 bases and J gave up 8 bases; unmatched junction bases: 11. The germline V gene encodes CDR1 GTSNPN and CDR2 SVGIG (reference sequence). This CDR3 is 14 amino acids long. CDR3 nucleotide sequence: TGTGCCTGGACCGCAGGACTAGCGGTGGGTAAGCAGTACTTC. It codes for CAWTAGLAVGKQYF.